Sequencing of this T cell receptor (beta chain) was carried out in a study of blood T cell repertoires in COVID-19. Study-level information: Some COVID-19 samples were acute and others convalescent; all came from the United States, Italy and Spain. PBMCs, B-cell-depleted T cells, or T cells were the source of the cDNA or gDNA that made up the material.

Seattle researchers signed up patients amid active infection and tracked them longitudinally. Per the germline V gene, CDR1 is MNHEY and CDR2 is SVGAGI. Trimming left V 6 bases short and J 7 bases short, with 16 bases between. CDR3 length equals 13 residues. The protocol was immunoSEQ multiplex PCR, while the TCRdb copy is restricted to in-frame clones and leaves out a portion. Of under 200,000 clones in the sample, under 90% were seen once. Sequences were obtained from peripheral blood. The source is a woman between 65 and 79 years old with COVID-19, enrolled during active disease. The chain joins TRBV6-5 to TRBJ2-7; D possibly corresponds to TRBD1 (6 bases). Here the CDR3 DNA reads TGTGCCAGCAGACCAACAGGGCGGTGGGAGCAGTACTTC. Protein product: CASRPTGRWEQYF.